This T cell receptor beta chain emerged from a study of control samples from healthy donors and cancer patients. Profiling relied on immunoSEQ multiplex PCR, and the TCRdb table lists in-frame clones only, not all of them. The sample has 150,000 to 200,000 clones, over 90% seen once. The CDR3 spans 15 residues. The V segment lost 8 bases and the J segment 6 bases; nucleotides outside the gene matches: 11. The V gene's germline CDR1 is LNHDA and CDR2 SQIVND (reference sequence). The clonotype comes from a young woman in good health. V and J are TRBV19 and TRBJ1-5, with 9 positions matching TRBD1. The sample consisted of blood. CDR3 DNA: TGTGCCAGTCGTAAGAGGGGACAGGGAGGTCAGCCCCAGCATTTT. It specifies CASRKRGQGGQPQHF.